This T cell receptor beta chain was documented in a study of Tregs in tolerant kidney transplant recipients. Study as a whole: Related graft donors supplied nonmyeloablative bone marrow transplants, and mixed chimerism was transient.

Concerning this clone itself: Antigen: not known. The CDR3 goes on 3 residues after the read ends, and that part is filled in from the germline J gene.

Unstimulated Tregs (CD4+CD25+CD127-) and CD4+CD25- non-Tregs were sorted from PBMCs. The V gene lost 2 bases and the J gene lost 5 bases, with 15 bases spanning the gap. The CDR3 is made up of 15 amino acids. The germline gives CDR1 SGHDN, CDR2 FVKESK. Overall study results and limits: The small number of patients limits these findings pending further validation. Tregs expanded with activated donor B cells seemed most donor-specific.

The method was immunoSEQ multiplex PCR; TCRdb's version includes in-frame clones alone and lacks a portion of them. The sample data list over 25,000 clones. This chain uses TRBV14 with TRBJ2-5; D unresolved. This clonotype was obtained from a human donor who received a combined kidney and bone marrow transplant. The sequences come from CD8+ T cells from blood, collected before the transplant. The DNA read from the CDR3 is TGTGCCAGCAGCCAATATTCGGGTTGGGTGGAGACC. Residues: CASSQYSGWVET. The complete CDR3 protein is CASSQYSGWVETQYF.